This passage covers 14 T cell receptor beta chains from one sample sequenced in a study of brain metastases from non-small cell lung cancer. Clones were read by immunoSEQ multiplex PCR, and TCRdb kept only the in-frame ones, dropping some. Of approximately 6,100 clones in the sample, 82% are singletons; the top ten hold under 8.5%. The sequencing sample was made of primary lung tumor tissue. Receptors were obtained from a donor at least 40 years old with non-small cell lung cancer.

The rearrangement links TRBV12-3 or TRBV12-4 to TRBJ2-1; unclear D gene. The CDR3 extends over 11 amino acids. Trimming cost V 6 bases and J 8 bases, with 8 bases left between them. In nucleotides, the CDR3 is TGTGCCAGCAGCCCCAGGCATGAGCAGTTCTTC. Protein sequence: CASSPRHEQFF.

The chain uses TRBV10-3 and TRBJ2-1; tentatively, D is TRBD2 (5 bases). The CDR3 has 16 amino acids. V was trimmed by 3 bases and J by 0 bases, leaving 12 bases between them. Germline CDR1 ENHRY, CDR2 SYGVKD. The CDR3: CAISDPLTTSYNEQFF. DNA for the CDR3: TGTGCCATCAGTGACCCCCTGACTACCTCCTACAATGAGCAGTTCTTC.

This clone occurred once. This sequence joins TRBV5-1 and TRBJ1-6; 10 bases align to TRBD1. The CDR3 is 18 residues long. Germline V CDR1 and CDR2: SGHRS, YFSETQ. Unmatched junction bases numbered 17, after V lost 7 bases and J lost 7 bases. The CDR3 DNA follows: TGCGCCAGCTATACCGGGACAGGGGATTGGAGTTCCAATTCACCCCTCCACTTT. Translating gives CASYTGTGDWSSNSPLHF.

The chain recombines TRBV14 with TRBJ1-2; no clear D gene. The V gene's germline CDR1 is SGHDN and CDR2 FVKESK. Deletions cut 2 bases from V and 3 bases from J, with 10 bases between. The CDR3 is 14 amino acids. This CDR3 reads CASSQITVDYGYTF. Written as DNA, the CDR3 is TGTGCCAGCAGCCAAATCACAGTGGACTATGGCTACACCTTC.

The V gene is TRBV6-1, the J gene TRBJ1-6, with no clear D. The CDR3 is 13 amino acids. Germline-derived CDR1 and CDR2 are MNHNS and SASEGT. Trimming took 0 bases from V and 9 from J, leaving 6 bases between them. The CDR3 here is CASSEAGLSPLHF. CDR3 nucleotides: TGTGCCAGCAGTGAAGCAGGGCTTTCACCCCTCCACTTT.

V is TRBV7-9 and J is TRBJ1-5, with D perhaps TRBD1 (6 bases). This CDR3 is 14 amino acids long. V lost 5 bases, J lost 11 bases, and 19 bases lay in between. Per the germline V gene, CDR1 is SEHNR and CDR2 is FQNEAQ (reference sequence). CDR3: CASSPTGQFSAQHF. In nucleotides, the CDR3 is TGTGCCAGCAGCCCGACTGGACAGTTCTCGGCCCAGCATTTT. Looking up the rest from reference TRBV7-9 and TRBJ1-5 gives the full variable domain: DTGVSQNPRHKITKRGQNVTFRCDPISEHNRLYWYRQTLGQGPEFLTYFQNEAQLEKSRLLSDRFSAERPKGSFSTLEIQRTEQGDSAMYLCASSPTGQFSAQHFGDGTRLSIL.

CDR3 DNA: TGTGCCAGCAGTTACGGGGGGGGACTCGACTTATACAATGAGCAGTTCTTC. This codes for CASSYGGGLDLYNEQFF. The chain has TRBV6-2 or TRBV6-3 and TRBJ2-1; 7 bases agree with TRBD2. There are 17 residues in the CDR3. With 2 bases clipped from V and 4 bases from J, the junction kept 11 bases outside the gene matches. Germline CDR1 reads MNHEY; CDR2 reads SVGEGT.

The chain is built from TRBV5-4 and TRBJ1-1; the D gene is possibly TRBD1 (6 bases). CDR1 is SGHNT, CDR2 YYREEE, per germline (reference sequence). V was shortened by 2 bases and J by 6 bases, with 14 bases between the two germline ends. This CDR3 contains 14 residues. The CDR3 spells CASSLTGGGSEAFF. CDR3 nucleotides: TGTGCCAGCAGCTTAACAGGAGGGGGGTCTGAAGCTTTCTTT.

This sequence joins TRBV6-5 and TRBJ1-2; D might be TRBD1 (5 bases). V was shortened by 2 bases and J by 3 bases, with 13 bases between the two germline ends. The germline V gene encodes CDR1 MNHEY and CDR2 SVGAGI. This CDR3 is built from 15 residues. CDR3 residues: CASSYGQGWDYGYTF. The CDR3 DNA reads TGTGCCAGCAGTTACGGGCAGGGCTGGGACTATGGCTACACCTTC.

The rearrangement joins TRBV28 to TRBJ2-7, with D hard to call. From germline, CDR1 is MDHEN and CDR2 SYDVKM. CDR3 size: 16 residues. V dropped 1 base and J dropped 2 bases, with 15 bases sitting between them. This CDR3 reads CASSLYPRTAPYEQYF. The CDR3 nucleotides are TGTGCCAGCAGTTTATACCCCCGGACGGCTCCCTACGAGCAGTACTTC.

Note on this clone: This specimen includes other DNA sequences encoding the same CDR3. V is TRBV28 and J is TRBJ2-3; 11 positions agree with TRBD2. With 5 bases clipped from V and 3 bases from J, the junction kept 7 bases outside the gene matches. Looked up from germline, CDR1 is MDHEN and CDR2 is SYDVKM. The CDR3 runs to 16 residues. CDR3 sequence: CASSPGLAEGTDTQYF. The DNA of the CDR3 is TGTGCCAGCAGTCCGGGACTAGCGGAGGGGACAGATACGCAGTATTTT. Using reference TRBV28 and TRBJ2-3 for the parts outside the CDR3, the full variable domain is DVKVTQSSRYLVKRTGEKVFLECVQDMDHENMFWYRQDPGLGLRLIYFSYDVKMKEKGDIPEGYSVSREKKERFSLILESASTNQTSMYLCASSPGLAEGTDTQYFGPGTRLTVL.

The chain recombines TRBV6-6 with TRBJ1-2, with 8 bases aligning to TRBD1. This CDR3 is 17 amino acids long. In germline, CDR1 is MNHNY, CDR2 SVGAGI (reference sequence). V gave up 5 bases and J gave up 4 bases; unmatched junction bases: 15. The CDR3 bases are TGTGCCAGCAGTCCAGACAGGGGATGGTTGGGAGTCTATGGCTACACCTTC. Amino acids: CASSPDRGWLGVYGYTF.

The chain couples TRBV14 to TRBJ1-1, with 9 positions matching TRBD1. The trim removed 4 bases at V and 0 bases at J, leaving 6 bases unmatched. Germline assignment: CDR1 SGHDN and CDR2 FVKESK. The CDR3 runs to 16 residues. CDR3 bases: TGTGCCAGCAGCCTAGTACAGGGGGCTATGAACACTGAAGCTTTCTTT. It yields the protein CASSLVQGAMNTEAFF.

The rearrangement uses TRBV7-9 and TRBJ1-6; the D gene is possibly TRBD1 (6 bases). V shed 5 bases and J shed 6 bases, with 17 bases lying between them. CDR3 length: 16 amino acids. Germline V lookup: CDR1 SEHNR, CDR2 FQNEAQ (reference sequence). CDR3 sequence: CASSIPQGLGNSPLHF. As DNA, the CDR3 is TGTGCCAGCAGCATACCACAGGGTTTGGGTAATTCACCCCTCCACTTT.